A selection of T cell receptor beta chains follows, all from one sample in a study of blood T cells in healthy people across ages. One entry per CDR3 protein results from TCRdb running MiXCR on the 5' RACE reads. This sample has 700,000 to 950,000 distinct CDR3 sequences, with about three fifths found just once. Sequenced material: blood. The receptors were sampled from a man aged 30 to 39 in good health. Both conserved end residues are part of each CDR3. D genes are given only for firm matches. Expanded clones are given a class, and other clones once, few, many or no size at all.

. | TRBJ2-5 | few | TRBV4-2 | TGTGCCAGCAGCCGAGCATTCGACAGCCCCAATGAGCAGTACTTC | CASSRAFDSPNEQYF
. | TRBJ2-5 | few | TRBV4-2 | TGTGCCAGCAGCCAAGACCTACCTACATCAGAGACCCAGTACTTC | CASSQDLPTSETQYF
TRBD2 | TRBJ2-7 | . | TRBV12-3/TRBV12-4 | TGTGCCTCTGTGCTAGCGGGGCAGGTTGGCGAGCAGTACTTC | CASVLAGQVGEQYF
. | TRBJ2-5 | once | TRBV7-2 | TGTGCCAGCAGCTTAGTCTACTCGGATGAGCAGTACTTC | CASSLVYSDEQYF
. | TRBJ1-5 | . | TRBV5-1 | TGCGCCAGCAGCTTGCCAGGGCTAAGCAATCAGCCCCAGCATTTT | CASSLPGLSNQPQHF
TRBD1 | TRBJ2-7 | . | TRBV7-9 | TGTGCCAGCAGCTTAGCGGGACAGGCCTACGAGCAGTACTTC | CASSLAGQAYEQYF
TRBD1 | TRBJ2-7 | . | TRBV12-5 | TGTGCTAGTGGTCCCCCCCCGGGACAGGGGGCTTACGAGCAGTACTTC | CASGPPPGQGAYEQYF
. | TRBJ1-2 | . | TRBV20-1 | TGCAGTGCTGACCTTCCAGGGGAGGACTTCTATGGCTACACCTTC | CSADLPGEDFYGYTF
TRBD2 | TRBJ2-7 | few | TRBV27 | TGTGCCAGCAGTTCCAGCGGGGGGCCCAACTACGAGCAGTACTTC | CASSSSGGPNYEQYF
TRBD2 | TRBJ2-1 | . | TRBV12-3/TRBV12-4 | TGTGCCAGCAGTATTCTAGCGGGGGGGTGGGATGAGCAGTTCTTC | CASSILAGGWDEQFF
. | TRBJ2-5 | . | TRBV14 | TGTGCCAGCAGCCAAGATCCCAGGACGAAATGGACCCAGTACTTC | CASSQDPRTKWTQYF
TRBD1 | TRBJ2-1 | . | TRBV29-1 | TGCAGCGCCCGCGGTCCGGGACAGGGGTGGGGTGAGCAGTTCTTC | CSARGPGQGWGEQFF
. | TRBJ2-3 | . | TRBV7-8 | TGTGCCAGCAGCCCCAGACAGCCACTTCTCACAGATACGCAGTATTTT | CASSPRQPLLTDTQYF
TRBD2 | TRBJ2-1 | once | TRBV7-2 | TGTGCCAGCAGCTTACGGGCGGGGGATCCGTTCTTC | CASSLRAGDPFF
TRBD1 | TRBJ2-4 | many | TRBV7-2 | TGTGCCAGCAGCTTCGCTGGACAGGGGGTAAACATTCAGTACTTC | CASSFAGQGVNIQYF
TRBD1 | TRBJ1-6 | . | TRBV20-1 | TGCAGTGCCCCGTTGGACAGGAATAATTCACCCCTCCACTTT | CSAPLDRNNSPLHF
. | TRBJ2-5 | . | TRBV6-5 | TGTGCCAGCAGTGACTCGGGCACCTCGGAGACCCAGTACTTC | CASSDSGTSETQYF
. | TRBJ2-7 | . | TRBV6-4 | TGTGTAGAACTCTACGAGCAGTACTTC | CVELYEQYF
. | TRBJ2-5 | . | TRBV27 | TGTGCCAGCAGTCGGATGGGACGACGGAATAAAGAGACCCAGTACTTC | CASSRMGRRNKETQYF
TRBD2 | TRBJ2-7 | . | TRBV4-1 | TGCGCCAGCAGCCGGACTAGCGGGAGGGATTACAATGAGCAGTACTTC | CASSRTSGRDYNEQYF
. | TRBJ1-5 | . | TRBV6-6 | TGTGCCAGCAGAACAGGGAGAGGCGGCAATCAGCCCCAGCATTTT | CASRTGRGGNQPQHF
. | TRBJ2-1 | . | TRBV11-2 | TGTGCCAGCAGCTCACATCAGGGCCAGTACTACAATGAGCAGTTCTTC | CASSSHQGQYYNEQFF
. | TRBJ1-2 | . | TRBV20-1 | TGCAGTGCTAGAGATGAAATCCAGGGGACGGGGGGTGGCTACACCTTC | CSARDEIQGTGGGYTF